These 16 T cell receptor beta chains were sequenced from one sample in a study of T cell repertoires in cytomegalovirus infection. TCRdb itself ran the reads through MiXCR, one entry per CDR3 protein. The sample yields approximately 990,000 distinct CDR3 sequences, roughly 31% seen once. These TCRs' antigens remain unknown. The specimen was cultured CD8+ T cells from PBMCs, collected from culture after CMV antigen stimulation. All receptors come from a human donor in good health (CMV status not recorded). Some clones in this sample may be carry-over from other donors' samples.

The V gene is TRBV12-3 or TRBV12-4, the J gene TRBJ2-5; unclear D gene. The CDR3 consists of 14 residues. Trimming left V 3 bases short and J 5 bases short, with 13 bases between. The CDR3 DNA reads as TGTGCCAGCAGTTTCAAAGGGATTTGGGAGACCCAGTACTTC. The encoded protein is CASSFKGIWETQYF.

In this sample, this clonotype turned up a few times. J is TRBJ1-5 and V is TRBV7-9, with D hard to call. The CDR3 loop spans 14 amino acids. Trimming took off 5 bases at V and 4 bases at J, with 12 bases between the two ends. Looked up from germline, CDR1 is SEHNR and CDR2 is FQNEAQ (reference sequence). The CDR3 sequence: CASSRPGQNQPQHF. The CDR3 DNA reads TGTGCCAGCAGCAGACCGGGTCAGAATCAGCCCCAGCATTTT.

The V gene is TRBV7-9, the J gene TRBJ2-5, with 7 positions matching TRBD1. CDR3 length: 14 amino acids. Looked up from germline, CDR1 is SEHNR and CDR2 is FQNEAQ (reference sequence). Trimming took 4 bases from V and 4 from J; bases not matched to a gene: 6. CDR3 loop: CASSSTGMRETQYF. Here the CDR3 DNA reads TGTGCCAGCAGCTCGACAGGGATGAGAGAGACCCAGTACTTC.

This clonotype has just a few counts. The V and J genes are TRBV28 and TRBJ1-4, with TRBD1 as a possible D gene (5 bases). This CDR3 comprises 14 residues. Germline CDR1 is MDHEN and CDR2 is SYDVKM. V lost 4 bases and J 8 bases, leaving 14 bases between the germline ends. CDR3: CASSWRDVVEKLFF. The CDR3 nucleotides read TGTGCCAGCAGTTGGAGGGACGTTGTAGAAAAACTGTTTTTT. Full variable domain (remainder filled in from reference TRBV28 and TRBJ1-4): DVKVTQSSRYLVKRTGEKVFLECVQDMDHENMFWYRQDPGLGLRLIYFSYDVKMKEKGDIPEGYSVSREKKERFSLILESASTNQTSMYLCASSWRDVVEKLFFGSGTQLSVL.

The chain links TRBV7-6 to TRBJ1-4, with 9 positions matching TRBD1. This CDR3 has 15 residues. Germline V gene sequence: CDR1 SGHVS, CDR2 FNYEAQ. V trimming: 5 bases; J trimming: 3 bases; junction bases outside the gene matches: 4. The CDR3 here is CASSPRDRANEKLFF. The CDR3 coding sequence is TGTGCCAGCAGCCCCAGGGACAGGGCTAATGAAAAACTGTTTTTT.

The CDR3 nucleotides read TGTGCCAGCAGCCAAGATGGGGTGATGGGGGCTCGGAACACTGAAGCTTTCTTT. Its protein product is CASSQDGVMGARNTEAFF. The chain is built from TRBV4-2 and TRBJ1-1; D is perhaps TRBD1 (6 bases). The CDR3 contains 18 residues. CDR1 and CDR2 (germline): LGHNA, YNFKEQ. V lost 0 bases and J lost 1, with 18 bases in between.

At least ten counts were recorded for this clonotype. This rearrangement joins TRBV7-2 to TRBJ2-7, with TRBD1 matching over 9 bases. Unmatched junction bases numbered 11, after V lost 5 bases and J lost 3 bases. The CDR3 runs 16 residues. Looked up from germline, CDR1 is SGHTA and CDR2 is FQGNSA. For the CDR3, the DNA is TGTGCCAGCAGCCCCACTGCGGACAGGGGACACTACGAGCAGTACTTC. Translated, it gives CASSPTADRGHYEQYF.

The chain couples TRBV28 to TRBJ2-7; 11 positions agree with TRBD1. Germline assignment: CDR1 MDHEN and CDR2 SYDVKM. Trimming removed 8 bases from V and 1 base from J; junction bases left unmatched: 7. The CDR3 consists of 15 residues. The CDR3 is CASGEGQGESYEQYV. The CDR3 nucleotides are TGTGCCAGCGGAGAGGGACAGGGGGAATCCTACGAGCAGTACGTC.

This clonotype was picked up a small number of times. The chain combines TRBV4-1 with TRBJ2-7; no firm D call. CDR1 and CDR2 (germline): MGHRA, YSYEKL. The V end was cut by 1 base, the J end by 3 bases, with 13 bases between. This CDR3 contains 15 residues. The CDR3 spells CASSQVVTADYEQYV. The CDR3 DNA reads TGCGCCAGCAGCCAAGTGGTTACAGCCGACTACGAGCAGTACGTC.

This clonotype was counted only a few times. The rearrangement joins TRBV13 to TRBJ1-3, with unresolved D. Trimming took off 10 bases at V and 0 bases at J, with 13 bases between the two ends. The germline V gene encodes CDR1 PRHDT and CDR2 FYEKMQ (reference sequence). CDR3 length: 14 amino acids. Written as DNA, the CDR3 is TGTGCCATTCCGGGCCTATCCTCTGGAAACACCATATATTTT. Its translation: CAIPGLSSGNTIYF.

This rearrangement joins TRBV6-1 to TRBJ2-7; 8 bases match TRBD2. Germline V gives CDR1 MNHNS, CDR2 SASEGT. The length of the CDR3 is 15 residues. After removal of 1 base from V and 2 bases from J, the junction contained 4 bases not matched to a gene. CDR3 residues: CASSEGSGGPYEQYV. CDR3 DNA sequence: TGTGCCAGCAGTGAAGGCAGCGGGGGACCCTACGAGCAGTACGTC.

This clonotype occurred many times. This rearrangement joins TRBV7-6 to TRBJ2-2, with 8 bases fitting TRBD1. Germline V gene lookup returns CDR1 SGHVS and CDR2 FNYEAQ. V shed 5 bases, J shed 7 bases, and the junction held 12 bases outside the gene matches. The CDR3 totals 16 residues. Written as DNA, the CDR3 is TGTGCCAGCAGCCCCCGGACAGGGAGGCAAGGCGGGGAGCTGTTTTTT. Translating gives CASSPRTGRQGGELFF.

CDR3 nucleotide sequence: TGTGCCAGCAGTACCTTCCAAGATACGCAGTATTTT. Translating it yields CASSTFQDTQYF. The chain links TRBV6-6 to TRBJ2-3, with D unresolved. This CDR3 region has 12 residues. In germline, CDR1 is MNHNY, CDR2 SVGAGI (reference sequence). The germline V and J ends were trimmed by 5 bases and 5 bases, with 8 bases remaining between them.

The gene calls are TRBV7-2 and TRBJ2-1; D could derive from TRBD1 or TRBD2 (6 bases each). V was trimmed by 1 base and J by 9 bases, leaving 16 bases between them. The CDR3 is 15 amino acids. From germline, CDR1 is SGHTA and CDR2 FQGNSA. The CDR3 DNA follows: TGTGCCAGCAGCTTAGACGGGGGCGGGATTGGTGAGCAGTTCTTC. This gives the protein CASSLDGGGIGEQFF.

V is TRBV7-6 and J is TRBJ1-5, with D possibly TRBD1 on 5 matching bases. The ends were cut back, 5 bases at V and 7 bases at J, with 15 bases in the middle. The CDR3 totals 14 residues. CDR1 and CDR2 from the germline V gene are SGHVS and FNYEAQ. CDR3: CASSRGGVGQPQHF. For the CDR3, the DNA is TGTGCCAGCAGCCGAGGAGGGGTAGGACAGCCCCAGCATTTT.

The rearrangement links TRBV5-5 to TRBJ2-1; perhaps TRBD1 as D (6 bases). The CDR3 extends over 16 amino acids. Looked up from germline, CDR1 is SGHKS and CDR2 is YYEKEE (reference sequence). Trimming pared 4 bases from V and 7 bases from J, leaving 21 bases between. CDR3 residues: CASSKTSGMQGNEQFF. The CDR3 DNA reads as TGTGCCAGCAGCAAGACCTCCGGGATGCAGGGGAATGAGCAGTTCTTC.